Presented here are 18 T cell receptor beta chains from one specimen sequenced in a study of blood T cell repertoires in COVID-19 (TCRdb year 2020). The method behind the library was the immunoSEQ multiplex PCR assay. This is the immuneACCESS table as TCRdb keeps it, with only in-frame sequences that have V and J called. A part of the clones is gone; compared with another copy, unresolved V genes explain less than half, and the rest is unexplained. The sample table shows under 450,000 clones, and less than 90% are seen once. The top ten constitute less than 9% of the sample. The material sequenced was peripheral blood. The origin of the receptors is a woman aged 55-69 years with COVID-19, enrolled during active disease.

In regard to this clone: A clone one base away is much larger, so this may be a read error. The chain uses TRBV7-8 and TRBJ2-7, with 7 bases matching TRBD1. The CDR3 length is 13 residues. The V segment lost 5 bases and the J segment 0 bases; nucleotides outside the gene matches: 1. The V gene's germline CDR1 is SGHVS and CDR2 FQNEAQ. CDR3 loop: CASSRDSSYEQYF. The CDR3 nucleotides are TGTGCCAGCAGCCGGGACAGCTCCTACGAGCAGTACTTC.

This chain uses TRBV19 with TRBJ2-6, with 11 bases matching TRBD1. Germline CDR1 and CDR2: LNHDA and SQIVND (reference sequence). With V trimmed by 6 bases and J by 0 bases, 7 bases remained unmatched. CDR3 length: 18 residues. The CDR3 is CASRNLGTGGSGANVLTF. The CDR3 DNA is TGTGCCAGTAGGAATCTCGGGACAGGGGGCTCTGGGGCCAACGTCCTGACTTTC.

The gene calls are TRBV12-3 or TRBV12-4 and TRBJ1-2; D is uncertain. The length of the CDR3 is 13 residues. V was clipped by 3 bases and J by 5 bases, with 10 bases between them. CDR3 sequence (DNA): TGTGCCAGCAGTTTTGCGGGTTCTTATGGCTACACCTTC. This encodes CASSFAGSYGYTF.

In DNA form, the CDR3 reads TGTGCCAGCAGCTTAAGGGGACAGGGGGCAGATACGCAGTATTTT. Translating it yields CASSLRGQGADTQYF. This rearrangement joins TRBV7-2 to TRBJ2-3, with 11 positions matching TRBD1. V shed 2 bases, J shed 4 bases, and the junction held 2 bases outside the gene matches. Per the germline V gene, CDR1 is SGHTA and CDR2 is FQGNSA. This CDR3 is built from 15 residues.

This clone was picked up one time. V gene TRBV4-1 combines with J gene TRBJ1-2, with 9 bases identical to TRBD1. With 1 base clipped from V and 1 base from J, the junction kept 13 bases outside the gene matches. The CDR3 is made up of 19 amino acids. Germline-derived CDR1 and CDR2 are MGHRA and YSYEKL. The CDR3 coding sequence is TGCGCCAGCAGCCAAGTTTTGAGGGTTCGGGACAGGGATAACTATGGCTACACCTTC. Protein: CASSQVLRVRDRDNYGYTF.

V is TRBV5-4 and J is TRBJ2-2, with a weak D call TRBD1 (5 bases). V dropped 4 bases and J dropped 5 bases, with 12 bases sitting between them. The CDR3 is 14 amino acids. CDR1 is SGHNT, CDR2 YYREEE, per germline (reference sequence). CDR3 DNA: TGTGCCAGCAGCCAGAACCAGGGTACCGGGGAGCTGTTTTTT. This codes for CASSQNQGTGELFF.

The chain carries TRBV13 and TRBJ1-2; a possible D gene is TRBD1 (6 bases). CDR1 is PRHDT, CDR2 FYEKMQ, per germline (reference sequence). The CDR3 is 15 residues long. Trimming removed 0 bases from V and 2 bases from J, with 10 bases in between. The CDR3 region has the DNA TGTGCCAGCAGCTTAGGCCGGGGGGCGAACTATGGCTACACCTTC. Translated: CASSLGRGANYGYTF.

The chain is built from TRBV4-1 and TRBJ1-2; no clear D gene. Germline V gene lookup returns CDR1 MGHRA and CDR2 YSYEKL. The V gene lost 1 base and the J gene lost 4 bases, with 16 bases spanning the gap. This CDR3 has 16 residues. The CDR3 DNA is TGCGCCAGCAGCCAAGGGGCGGCGGCCCGGGGCTATGGCTACACCTTC. Encoded protein: CASSQGAAARGYGYTF.

This sequence joins TRBV6-5 and TRBJ1-2, with 8 bases that match TRBD1. This CDR3 contains 16 residues. V shed 0 bases and J 4 bases; nucleotides not matched to a gene: 7. In germline, CDR1 is MNHEY, CDR2 SVGAGI. In DNA form, the CDR3 reads TGTGCCAGCAGTTACTCCGCTTGGCAGGGGGCCTATGGCTACACCTTC. Residues: CASSYSAWQGAYGYTF.

This rearrangement joins TRBV28 to TRBJ2-4, with D unresolved. Deletions cut 4 bases from V and 0 bases from J, with 7 bases between. Germline assignment: CDR1 MDHEN and CDR2 SYDVKM. The CDR3 contains 14 residues. The CDR3 DNA reads as TGTGCCAGCAGTTCCGGGTTAGCCAAAAACATTCAGTACTTC. Translation gives CASSSGLAKNIQYF.

This chain joins TRBV19 and TRBJ2-3, with D possibly being TRBD2 (6 bases). Looked up from germline, CDR1 is LNHDA and CDR2 is SQIVND (reference sequence). The CDR3 covers 16 residues. Between the trimmed V and J ends, which lost 8 bases and 0 bases, there was a span of 18 bases. The CDR3 loop is CASRPRWGGSTDTQYF. CDR3 coding DNA: TGTGCCAGTCGCCCCCGTTGGGGAGGTAGCACAGATACGCAGTATTTT.

The chain has TRBV6-6 and TRBJ1-4; D unclear. V lost 5 bases, J lost 1 base, and 11 bases lay in between. The CDR3 runs 15 residues. Germline CDR1 is MNHNY and CDR2 is SVGAGI (reference sequence). This chain's CDR3 is CASSKSAVTNEKLFF. CDR3 coding DNA: TGTGCCAGCAGTAAATCGGCGGTAACTAATGAAAAACTGTTTTTT.

The chain couples TRBV4-2 to TRBJ1-1; 10 positions agree with TRBD1. V shed 3 bases, J shed 3 bases, and the junction held 7 bases outside the gene matches. In germline, CDR1 is LGHNA, CDR2 YNFKEQ. CDR3 length: 16 amino acids. CDR3 protein: CASSQSGTGVDTEAFF. In DNA, the CDR3 is TGTGCCAGCAGCCAGTCCGGGACAGGGGTGGACACTGAAGCTTTCTTT.

In this sample, this clone turned up a few times. The rearrangement joins TRBV5-5 to TRBJ1-3; the D gene is possibly TRBD1 (5 bases). Trimming shortened V by 4 bases and J by 0 bases, and 11 bases separated the two germline ends. CDR3 size: 15 residues. The germline V gene has CDR1 SGHKS and CDR2 YYEKEE (reference sequence). CDR3 coding DNA: TGTGCCAGCAGCGCACAGGTGCTCTCTGGAAACACCATATATTTT. This gives the protein CASSAQVLSGNTIYF.

This clone was counted only a few times. J is TRBJ1-6 and V is TRBV25-1, with 9 nucleotides matching TRBD1. The junction had 2 bases not matched to a gene; V was cut back by 4 bases and J by 7 bases. CDR1 is MGHDK, CDR2 SYGVNS, per germline. This CDR3 has 14 residues. CDR3 DNA sequence: TGTGCCAGCAGTGGGGACAGGGAGAATTCACCCCTCCACTTT. Translating gives CASSGDRENSPLHF. Supplemented by reference TRBV25-1 and TRBJ1-6, the full variable domain reads EADIYQTPRYLVIGTGKKITLECSQTMGHDKMYWYQQDPGMELHLIHYSYGVNSTEKGDLSSESTVSRIRTEHFPLTLESARPSHTSQYLCASSGDRENSPLHFGNGTRLTVT.

This chain uses TRBV7-9 with TRBJ1-4, with D maybe TRBD1 (6 bases). V was pared by 1 base and J by 8 bases, with 11 bases between. The CDR3 is 14 residues long. CDR1 SEHNR and CDR2 FQNEAQ come from the germline V gene (reference sequence). This CDR3 is CASSLGGGGEKLFF. The CDR3, as DNA: TGTGCCAGCAGCTTAGGAGGGGGTGGGGAAAAACTGTTTTTT.

The chain couples TRBV11-2 to TRBJ1-2; 7 positions agree with TRBD1. Germline V gives CDR1 SGHAT, CDR2 FQNNGV. V shed 5 bases, J shed 3 bases, and the junction held 3 bases outside the gene matches. The CDR3 consists of 13 residues. CDR3 DNA sequence: TGTGCCAGCAGCGTGGGACAGTACTATGGCTACACCTTC. Its translation is CASSVGQYYGYTF.

This clone was observed once. This chain joins TRBV5-6 and TRBJ1-2, with 7 bases matching TRBD1. J gave up 2 bases and V 3 bases, and 4 bases lay outside the gene matches. The CDR3 sequence is 14 residues long. The V gene's germline CDR1 is SGHDT and CDR2 YYEEEE. The CDR3 spells CASSSDRVNYGYTF. The CDR3, as DNA: TGTGCCAGCAGCTCCGACAGGGTAAACTATGGCTACACCTTC. Complete variable domain (other parts from reference TRBV5-6 and TRBJ1-2): DAGVTQSPTHLIKTRGQQVTLRCSPKSGHDTVSWYQQALGQGPQFIFQYYEEEERQRGNFPDRFSGHQFPNYSSELNVNALLLGDSALYLCASSSDRVNYGYTFGSGTRLTVV.